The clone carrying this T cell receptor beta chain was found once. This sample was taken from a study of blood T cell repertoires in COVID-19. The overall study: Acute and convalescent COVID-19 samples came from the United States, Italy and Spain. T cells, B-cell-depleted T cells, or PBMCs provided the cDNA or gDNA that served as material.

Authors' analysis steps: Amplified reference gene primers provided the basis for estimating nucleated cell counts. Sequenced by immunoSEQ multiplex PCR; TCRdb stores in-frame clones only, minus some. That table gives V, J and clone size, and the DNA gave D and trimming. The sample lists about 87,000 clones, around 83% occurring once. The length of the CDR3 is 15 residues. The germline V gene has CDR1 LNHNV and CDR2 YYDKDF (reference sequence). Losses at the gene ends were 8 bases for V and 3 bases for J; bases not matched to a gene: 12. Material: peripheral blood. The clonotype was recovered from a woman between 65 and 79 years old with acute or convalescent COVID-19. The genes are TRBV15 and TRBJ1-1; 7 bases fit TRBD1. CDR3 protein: CATYLGGFGHTEAFF. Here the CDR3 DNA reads TGTGCCACCTACTTAGGGGGCTTTGGGCACACTGAAGCTTTCTTT.